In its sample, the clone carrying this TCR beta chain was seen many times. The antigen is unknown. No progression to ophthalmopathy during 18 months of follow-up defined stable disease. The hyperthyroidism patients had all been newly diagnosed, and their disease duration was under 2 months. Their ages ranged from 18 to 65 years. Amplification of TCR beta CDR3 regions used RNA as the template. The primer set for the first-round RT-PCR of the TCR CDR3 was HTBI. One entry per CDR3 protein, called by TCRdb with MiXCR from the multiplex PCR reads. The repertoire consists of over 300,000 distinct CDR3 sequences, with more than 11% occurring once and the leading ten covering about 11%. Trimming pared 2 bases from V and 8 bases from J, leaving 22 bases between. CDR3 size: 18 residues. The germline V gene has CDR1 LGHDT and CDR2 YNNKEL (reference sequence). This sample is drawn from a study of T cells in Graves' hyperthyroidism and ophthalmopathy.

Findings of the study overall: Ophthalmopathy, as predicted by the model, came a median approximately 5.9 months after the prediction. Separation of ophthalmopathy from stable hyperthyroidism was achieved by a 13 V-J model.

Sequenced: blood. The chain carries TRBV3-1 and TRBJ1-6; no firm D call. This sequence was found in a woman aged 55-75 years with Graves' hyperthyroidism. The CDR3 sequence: CASSQTIPGAGVDSPLHF. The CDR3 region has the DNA TGTGCCAGCAGCCAAACCATCCCGGGAGCCGGTGTTGATTCACCCCTCCACTTT.